What follows is one T cell receptor (beta chain) and its context. Being one base from a much bigger clone, this may be a read error. The data are from a study of blood T cells in healthy people across ages. Next came a second PCR, run for about 7 to 12 cycles, which used a sample-barcoded 5' primer along with a J-beta primer mix. Each cDNA was tagged by a template-switch adaptor containing 12 random nucleotides. TCRdb fed the 5' RACE reads into MiXCR, producing one record per CDR3 protein. Among about 620,000 distinct CDR3 sequences listed, over 40% were seen once. The V gene end was trimmed by 9 bases and the J gene end by 3 bases; junction bases not matched to a gene: 3. CDR3 size: 13 residues. Germline V gene data show CDR1 as SNHLY and CDR2 as FYNNEI.

The gene calls are TRBV2 and TRBJ2-7, with 12 bases fitting TRBD1. The sequenced material came from blood. The source of this sequence is a woman of 80 years or more in good health. CDR3 in DNA: TGTGCCAGTGGGACAGGGGGCTTCTACGAGCAGTACTTC. Translating gives CASGTGGFYEQYF.